The T cell receptor beta chain described here comes from a study of T cell repertoires in cytomegalovirus infection (dated by TCRdb to between 2018 and 2020). Background for the entire study: Donor HLA type was relevant to the analysis, as public TCR beta signatures indicated carriage of CMV infection together with the matching HLA type. Overall results and qualifications from the work: Cumulative frequency of public TCR beta family members discriminated carriers of CMV infection plus the relevant HLA type in this cohort and an independent roughly 350-donor cohort. The ex vivo response was dominated by HLA-C-restricted CMV-specific TCR beta clonotypes, which also provided the single most frequent clonotype in two of eight donors.

In its sample, this clonotype was seen many times. Its antigen remains unidentified. No much larger clone exists at a distance of one base, and base qualities are not known. Sequenced on an Illumina HiSeq 1500. TCRdb reanalyzed the raw reads on its own, using fastp at Q25 for trimming and MiXCR for clone calling, and kept in-frame beta chains. Rows are unified per CDR3 protein, each entry keeping the most common DNA and genes. The sample table shows over 300,000 distinct CDR3 sequences, and over 7.5% are seen once. 4.3% of the sample goes to the ten largest clones. The source of this sequence is a human donor in good health (CMV status not recorded). Some clones in this sample may be carry-over from other donors' samples. What was sequenced was PBMCs.

The DNA sequence is TGTGCCAGCAGCCCAGGGGGGTACACAGATACGCAGTATTTT. It translates to CASSPGGYTDTQYF. The chain joins TRBV7-2 to TRBJ2-3; TRBD1 might be the D gene, on 7 matching bases. Based on the germline V gene, the CDR1 and CDR2 sequences are SGHTA and FQGNSA. Cut back by 5 bases and 2 bases, the V and J ends lie 11 bases apart. From its cysteine to its phenylalanine, the CDR3 spans 14 amino acids. Kept here is only the CDR3 DNA, which spans 42 bases and is read in frame from base 1.